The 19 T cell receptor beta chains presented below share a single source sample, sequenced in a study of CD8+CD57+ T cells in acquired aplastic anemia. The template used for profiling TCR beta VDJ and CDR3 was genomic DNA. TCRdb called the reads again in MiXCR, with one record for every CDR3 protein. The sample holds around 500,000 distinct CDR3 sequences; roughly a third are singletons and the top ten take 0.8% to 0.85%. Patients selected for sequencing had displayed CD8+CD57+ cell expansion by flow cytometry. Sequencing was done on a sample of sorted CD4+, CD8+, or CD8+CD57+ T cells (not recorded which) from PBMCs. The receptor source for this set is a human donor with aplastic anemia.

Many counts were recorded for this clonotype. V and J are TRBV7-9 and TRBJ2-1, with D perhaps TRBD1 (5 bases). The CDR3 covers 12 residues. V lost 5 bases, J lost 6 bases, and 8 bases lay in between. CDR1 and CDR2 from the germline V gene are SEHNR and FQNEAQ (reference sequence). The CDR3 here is CASSRDSNEQFF. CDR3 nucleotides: TGTGCCAGCAGCCGTGACAGCAATGAGCAGTTCTTC.

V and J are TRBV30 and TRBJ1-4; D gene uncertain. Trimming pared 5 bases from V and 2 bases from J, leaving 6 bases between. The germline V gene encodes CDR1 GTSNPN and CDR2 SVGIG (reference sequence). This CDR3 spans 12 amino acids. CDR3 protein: CAWERTNEKLFF. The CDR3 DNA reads TGTGCCTGGGAGAGGACTAATGAAAAACTGTTTTTT.

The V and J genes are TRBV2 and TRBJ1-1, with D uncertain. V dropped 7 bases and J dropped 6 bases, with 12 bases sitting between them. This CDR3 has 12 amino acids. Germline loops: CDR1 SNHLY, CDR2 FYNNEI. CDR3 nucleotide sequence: TGTGCCAGCACTTCGGGTGTTCCTGAAGCTTTCTTT. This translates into CASTSGVPEAFF. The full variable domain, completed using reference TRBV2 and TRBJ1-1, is EPEVTQTPSHQVTQMGQEVILRCVPISNHLYFYWYRQILGQKVEFLVSFYNNEISEKSEIFDDQFSVERPDGSNFTLKIRSTKLEDSAMYFCASTSGVPEAFFGQGTRLTVV.

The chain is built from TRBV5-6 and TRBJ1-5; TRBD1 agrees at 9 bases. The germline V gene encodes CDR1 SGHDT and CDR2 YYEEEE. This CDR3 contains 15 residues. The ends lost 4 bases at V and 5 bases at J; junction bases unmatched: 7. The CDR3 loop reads CASSLRDRVDQPQHF. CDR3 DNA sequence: TGTGCCAGCAGCCTGAGGGACAGGGTAGATCAGCCCCAGCATTTT.

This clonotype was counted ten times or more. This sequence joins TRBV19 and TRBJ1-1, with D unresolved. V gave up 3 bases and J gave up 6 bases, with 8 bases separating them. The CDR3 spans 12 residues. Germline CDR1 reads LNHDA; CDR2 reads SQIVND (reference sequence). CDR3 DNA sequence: TGTGCCAGTAGTATTGGCGGGCCTGAAGCTTTCTTT. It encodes CASSIGGPEAFF.

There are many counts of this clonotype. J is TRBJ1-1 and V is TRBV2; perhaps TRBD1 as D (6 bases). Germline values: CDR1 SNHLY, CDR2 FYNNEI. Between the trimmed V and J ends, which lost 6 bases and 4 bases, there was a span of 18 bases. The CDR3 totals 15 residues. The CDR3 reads CASRPVGGRVTEAFF. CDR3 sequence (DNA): TGTGCCAGCAGACCCGTGGGGGGGCGAGTCACTGAAGCTTTCTTT.

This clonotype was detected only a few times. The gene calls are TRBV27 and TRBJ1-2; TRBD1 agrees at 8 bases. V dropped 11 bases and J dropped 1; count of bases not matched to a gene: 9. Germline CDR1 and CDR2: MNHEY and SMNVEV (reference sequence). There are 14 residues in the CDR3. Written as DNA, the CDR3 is TGTGCCTCTCTTGCGGACAGGGTTAACTATGGCTACACCTTC. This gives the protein CASLADRVNYGYTF.

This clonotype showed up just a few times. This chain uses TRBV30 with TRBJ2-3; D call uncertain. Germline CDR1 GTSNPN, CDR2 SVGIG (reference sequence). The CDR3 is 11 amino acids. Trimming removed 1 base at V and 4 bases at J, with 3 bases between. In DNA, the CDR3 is TGTGCCTGGAGTGATCCAGATACGCAGTATTTT. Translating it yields CAWSDPDTQYF. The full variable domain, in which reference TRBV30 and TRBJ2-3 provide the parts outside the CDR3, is SQTIHQWPATLVQPVGSPLSLECTVEGTSNPNLYWYRQAAGRGLQLLFYSVGIGQISSEVPQNLSASRPQDRQFILSSKKLLLSDSGFYLCAWSDPDTQYFGPGTRLTVL.

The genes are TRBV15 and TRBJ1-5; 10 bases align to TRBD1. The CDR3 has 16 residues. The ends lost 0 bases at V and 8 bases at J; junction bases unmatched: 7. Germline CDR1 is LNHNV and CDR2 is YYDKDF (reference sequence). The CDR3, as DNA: TGTGCCACCAGCAGAGAAAGACAGGGGGCAGGGAAGCCCCAGCATTTT. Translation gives CATSRERQGAGKPQHF.

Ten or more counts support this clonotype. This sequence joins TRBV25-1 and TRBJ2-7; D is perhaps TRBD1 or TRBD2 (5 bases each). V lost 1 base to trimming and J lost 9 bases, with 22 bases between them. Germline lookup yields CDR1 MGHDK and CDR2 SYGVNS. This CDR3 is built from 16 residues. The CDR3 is CASSESVGEGSLVQYF. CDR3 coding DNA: TGTGCCAGCAGTGAATCAGTCGGCGAGGGGAGCTTAGTGCAGTACTTC.

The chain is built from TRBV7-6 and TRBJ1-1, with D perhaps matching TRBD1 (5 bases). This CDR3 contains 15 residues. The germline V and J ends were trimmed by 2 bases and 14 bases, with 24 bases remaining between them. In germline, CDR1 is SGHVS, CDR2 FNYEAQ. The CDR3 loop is CASSLIQGLGTGAFF. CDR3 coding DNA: TGTGCCAGCAGCTTAATCCAGGGCCTGGGCACTGGAGCCTTCTTT.

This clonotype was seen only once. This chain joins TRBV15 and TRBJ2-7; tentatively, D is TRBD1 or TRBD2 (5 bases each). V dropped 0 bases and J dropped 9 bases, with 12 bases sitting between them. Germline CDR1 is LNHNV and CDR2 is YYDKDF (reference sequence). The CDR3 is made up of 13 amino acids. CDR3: CATSRDRPGGQYF. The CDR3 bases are TGTGCCACCAGCAGAGACCGACCTGGGGGGCAGTACTTC.

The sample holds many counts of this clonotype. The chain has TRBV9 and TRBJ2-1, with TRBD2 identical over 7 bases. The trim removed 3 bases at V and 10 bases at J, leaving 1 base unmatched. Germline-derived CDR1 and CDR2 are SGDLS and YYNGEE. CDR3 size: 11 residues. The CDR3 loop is CASSASGEQFF. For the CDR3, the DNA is TGTGCCAGCAGCGCTAGCGGAGAGCAGTTCTTC.

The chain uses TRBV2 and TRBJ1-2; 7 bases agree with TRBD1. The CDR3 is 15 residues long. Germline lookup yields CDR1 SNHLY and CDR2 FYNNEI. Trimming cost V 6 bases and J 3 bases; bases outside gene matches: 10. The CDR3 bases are TGTGCCAGCAGACAAACCGGGACAGCATACTATGGCTACACCTTC. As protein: CASRQTGTAYYGYTF.

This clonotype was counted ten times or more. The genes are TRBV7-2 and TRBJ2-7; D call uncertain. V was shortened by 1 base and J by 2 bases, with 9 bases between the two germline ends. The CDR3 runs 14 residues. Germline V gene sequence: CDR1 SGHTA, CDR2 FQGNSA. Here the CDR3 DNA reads TGTGCCAGCAGCTTAGTCGGGCCCCCCTACGAGCAGTACTTC. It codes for CASSLVGPPYEQYF.

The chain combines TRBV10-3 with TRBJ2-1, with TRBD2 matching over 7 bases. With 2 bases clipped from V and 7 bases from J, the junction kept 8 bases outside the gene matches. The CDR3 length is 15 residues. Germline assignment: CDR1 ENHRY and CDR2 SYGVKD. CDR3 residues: CAISEREGGENEQFF. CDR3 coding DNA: TGTGCCATCAGTGAGAGAGAGGGAGGGGAAAATGAGCAGTTCTTC.

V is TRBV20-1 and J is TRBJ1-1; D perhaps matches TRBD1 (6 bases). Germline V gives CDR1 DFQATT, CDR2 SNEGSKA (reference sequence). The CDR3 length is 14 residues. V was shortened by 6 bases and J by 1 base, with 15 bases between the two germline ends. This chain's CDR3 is CSAKPRGENTEAFF. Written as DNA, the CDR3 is TGCAGTGCGAAACCCAGGGGAGAGAACACTGAAGCTTTCTTT.

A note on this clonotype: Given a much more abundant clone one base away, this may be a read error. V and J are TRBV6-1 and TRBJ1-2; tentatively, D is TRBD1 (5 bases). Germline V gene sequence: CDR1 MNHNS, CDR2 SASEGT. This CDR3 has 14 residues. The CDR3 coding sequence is TGTGCCAGCAGTCTCCGAGGCTGGGACTATGGCCACACCTTC. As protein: CASSLRGWDYGHTF.

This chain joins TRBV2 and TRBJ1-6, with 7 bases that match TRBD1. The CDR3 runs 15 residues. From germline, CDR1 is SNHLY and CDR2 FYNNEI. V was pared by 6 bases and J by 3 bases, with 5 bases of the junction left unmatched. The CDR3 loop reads CASSYTGVYNSPLHF. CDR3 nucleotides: TGTGCCAGCAGCTACACAGGGGTCTATAATTCACCCCTCCACTTT.